The 9 T cell receptor beta chains below come from one sample, sequenced in a study of CXCR3-negative and CXCR3-positive naive CD8 T cells. UMI-tagged TRB cDNA libraries were built via 5' RACE. TCRdb reanalyzed the 5' RACE reads, giving one entry per CDR3 protein sequence and no DNA. The repertoire table contains tens of thousands of distinct CDR3 sequences. Source material: naive CXCR3- CD8+ T cells from blood. Subset defined: CD45RO-CCR7+CD27+CD95- naive CD8+ T cells lacking CXCR3 (TNR3-). The source is a human donor in good health. Some clones in this sample may be carry-over from other donors' samples.

The genes are TRBV15 and TRBJ2-7; the TCRdb call, TRBD1, lacks DNA for checking. Germline CDR1 is LNHNV and CDR2 is YYDKDF (reference sequence). The CDR3 is 15 amino acids. The CDR3 loop reads CATSGGTGVSYEEYF.

The chain links TRBV29-1 to TRBJ2-7; TCRdb's assignment of TRBD1 cannot be checked, as there is no DNA. This CDR3 region has 11 residues. Looked up from germline, CDR1 is SQVTM and CDR2 is ANQGSEA. CDR3 in amino acids: CSGVTGREQYF.

The chain joins TRBV7-9 to TRBJ2-4; TCRdb's D call of TRBD2 is untestable without DNA. CDR1 SEHNR and CDR2 FQNEAQ come from the germline V gene (reference sequence). The CDR3 extends over 16 amino acids. This CDR3 is CASSRDGASAKNIQYF.

The rearrangement joins TRBV6-5 to TRBJ2-1; the D call of TRBD1 rests on TCRdb alone, since no DNA is present to check it. Germline V lookup: CDR1 MNHEY, CDR2 SVGAGI. There are 16 residues in the CDR3. The CDR3 sequence is CASSYSGTGVYNEQFF.

The chain links TRBV19 to TRBJ2-5; the TCRdb D gene call, TRBD1, has no DNA to confirm it. Germline CDR1 is LNHDA and CDR2 is SQIVND (reference sequence). This CDR3 comprises 16 residues. CDR3 in amino acids: CASSEGQGSGAETQYF.

This chain joins TRBV29-1 and TRBJ1-2; the D call from TCRdb, TRBD1, cannot be confirmed without DNA. There are 13 residues in the CDR3. Germline assignment: CDR1 SQVTM and CDR2 ANQGSEA. CDR3 protein: CSVDGGGLHGYTF.

V and J are TRBV29-1 and TRBJ2-3; the TRBD1 assignment by TCRdb is unverifiable without DNA. This CDR3 is 13 amino acids long. Germline lookup yields CDR1 SQVTM and CDR2 ANQGSEA. The CDR3 protein is CSVGQGARDTQYF.

This chain links TRBV29-1 with TRBJ2-7. The germline V gene encodes CDR1 SQVTM and CDR2 ANQGSEA. This CDR3 spans 14 amino acids. CDR3 loop: CSVEGTSDSYEQYF.

The chain uses TRBV29-1 and TRBJ2-1. Germline V gene data show CDR1 as SQVTM and CDR2 as ANQGSEA. The CDR3 covers 12 residues. The CDR3 protein is CSVEDREYEQFF.